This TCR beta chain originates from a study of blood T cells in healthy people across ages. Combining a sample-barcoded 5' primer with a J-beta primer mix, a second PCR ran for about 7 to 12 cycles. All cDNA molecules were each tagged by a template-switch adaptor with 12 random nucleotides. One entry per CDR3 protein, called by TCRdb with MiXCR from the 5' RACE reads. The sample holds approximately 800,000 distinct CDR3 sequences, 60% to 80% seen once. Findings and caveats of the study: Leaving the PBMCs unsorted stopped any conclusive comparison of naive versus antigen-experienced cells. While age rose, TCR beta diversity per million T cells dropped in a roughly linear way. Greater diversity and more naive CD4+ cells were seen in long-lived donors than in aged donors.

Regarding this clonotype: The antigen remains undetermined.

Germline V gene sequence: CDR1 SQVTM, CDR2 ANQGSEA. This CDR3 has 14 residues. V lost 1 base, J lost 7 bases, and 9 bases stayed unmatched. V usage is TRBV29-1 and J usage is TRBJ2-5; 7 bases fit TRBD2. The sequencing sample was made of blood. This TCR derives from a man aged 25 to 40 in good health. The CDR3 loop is CSVEAPEPGGTQYF. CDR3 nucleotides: TGCAGCGTTGAAGCCCCCGAGCCGGGGGGGACCCAGTACTTC.